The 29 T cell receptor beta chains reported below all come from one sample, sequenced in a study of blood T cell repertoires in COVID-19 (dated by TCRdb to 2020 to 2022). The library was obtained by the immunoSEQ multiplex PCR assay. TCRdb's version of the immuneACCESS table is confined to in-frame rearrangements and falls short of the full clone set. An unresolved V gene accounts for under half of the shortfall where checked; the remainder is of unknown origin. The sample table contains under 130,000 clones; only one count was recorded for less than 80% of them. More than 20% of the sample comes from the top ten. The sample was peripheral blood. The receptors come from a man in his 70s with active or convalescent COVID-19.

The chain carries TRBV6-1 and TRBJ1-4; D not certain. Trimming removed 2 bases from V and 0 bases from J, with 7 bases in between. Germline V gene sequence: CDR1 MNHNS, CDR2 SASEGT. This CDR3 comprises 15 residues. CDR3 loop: CASSERSATNEKLFF. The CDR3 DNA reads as TGTGCCAGCAGTGAACGGTCTGCAACTAATGAAAAACTGTTTTTT.

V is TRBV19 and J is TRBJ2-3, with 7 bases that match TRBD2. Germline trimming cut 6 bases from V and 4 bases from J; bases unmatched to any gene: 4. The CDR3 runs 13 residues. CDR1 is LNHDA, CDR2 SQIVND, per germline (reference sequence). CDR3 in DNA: TGTGCCAGTAGCTCGACTAGCTCAGATACGCAGTATTTT. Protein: CASSSTSSDTQYF.

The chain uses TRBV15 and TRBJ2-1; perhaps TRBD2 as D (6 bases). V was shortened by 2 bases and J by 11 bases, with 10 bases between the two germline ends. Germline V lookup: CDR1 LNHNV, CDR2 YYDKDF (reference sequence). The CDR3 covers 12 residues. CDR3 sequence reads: CATSRRGTQQFF. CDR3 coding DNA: TGTGCCACCAGCAGACGCGGGACTCAGCAGTTCTTC.

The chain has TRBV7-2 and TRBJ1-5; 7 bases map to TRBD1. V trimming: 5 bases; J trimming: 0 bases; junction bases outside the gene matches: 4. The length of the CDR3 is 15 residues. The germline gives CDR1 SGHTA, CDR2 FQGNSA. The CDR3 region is CASSPTGYSNQPQHF. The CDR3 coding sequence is TGTGCCAGCAGCCCGACAGGGTATAGCAATCAGCCCCAGCATTTT.

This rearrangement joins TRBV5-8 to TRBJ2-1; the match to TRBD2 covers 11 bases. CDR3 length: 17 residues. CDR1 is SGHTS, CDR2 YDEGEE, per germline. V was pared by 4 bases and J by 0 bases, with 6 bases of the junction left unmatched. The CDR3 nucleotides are TGTGCCAGCAGCCGGGGACTAGCGGTTAGCTCCTACAATGAGCAGTTCTTC. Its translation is CASSRGLAVSSYNEQFF.

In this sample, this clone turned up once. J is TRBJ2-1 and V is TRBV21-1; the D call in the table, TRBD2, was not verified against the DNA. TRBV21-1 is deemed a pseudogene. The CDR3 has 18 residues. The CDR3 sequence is CASSKEKGRGWSYNEQFF. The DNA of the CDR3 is TGTGCCAGCAGCAAAGAAAAAGGACGGGGTTGGTCCTACAATGAGCAGTTCTTC.

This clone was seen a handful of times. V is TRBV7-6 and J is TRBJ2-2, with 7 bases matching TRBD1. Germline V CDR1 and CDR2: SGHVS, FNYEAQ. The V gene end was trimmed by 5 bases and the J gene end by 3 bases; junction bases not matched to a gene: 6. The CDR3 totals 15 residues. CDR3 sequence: CASSLIGQDTGELFF. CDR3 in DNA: TGTGCCAGCAGCCTTATCGGACAGGACACCGGGGAGCTGTTTTTT. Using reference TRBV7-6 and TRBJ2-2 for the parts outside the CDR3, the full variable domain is GAGVSQSPRYKVTKRGQDVALRCDPISGHVSLYWYRQALGQGPEFLTYFNYEAQQDKSGLPNDRFSAERPEGSISTLTIQRTEQRDSAMYRCASSLIGQDTGELFFGEGSRLTVL.

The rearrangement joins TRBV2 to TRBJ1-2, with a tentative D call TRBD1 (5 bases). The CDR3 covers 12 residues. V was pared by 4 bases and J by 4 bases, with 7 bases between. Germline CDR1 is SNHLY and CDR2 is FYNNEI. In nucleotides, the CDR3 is TGTGCCAGCAGTGTAACAGGCTATGGCTACACCTTC. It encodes CASSVTGYGYTF.

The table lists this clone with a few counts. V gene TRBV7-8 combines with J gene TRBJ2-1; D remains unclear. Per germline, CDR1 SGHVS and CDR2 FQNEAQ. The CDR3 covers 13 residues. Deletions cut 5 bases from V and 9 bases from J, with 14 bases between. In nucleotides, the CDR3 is TGTGCCAGCAGCCCCAAAGGATCGGGTGAGCAGTTCTTC. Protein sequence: CASSPKGSGEQFF.

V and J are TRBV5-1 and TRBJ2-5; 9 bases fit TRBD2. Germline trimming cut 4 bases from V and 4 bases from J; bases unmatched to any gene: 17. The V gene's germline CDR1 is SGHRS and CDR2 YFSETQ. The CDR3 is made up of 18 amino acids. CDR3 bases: TGCGCCAGCAGCCCGTCCGTGGTGGGGACAGCGGGGGGAGAGACCCAGTACTTC. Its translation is CASSPSVVGTAGGETQYF.

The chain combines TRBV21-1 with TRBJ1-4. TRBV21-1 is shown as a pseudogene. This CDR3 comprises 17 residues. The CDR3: CASSKALSGKRREKLFF. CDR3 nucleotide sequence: TGTGCCAGCAGCAAAGCGCTTTCGGGGAAACGGCGTGAAAAACTGTTTTTT.

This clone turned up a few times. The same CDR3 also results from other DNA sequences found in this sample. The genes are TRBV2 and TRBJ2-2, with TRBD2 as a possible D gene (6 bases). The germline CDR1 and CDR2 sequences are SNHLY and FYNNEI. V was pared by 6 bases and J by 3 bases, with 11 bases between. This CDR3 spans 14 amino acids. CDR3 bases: TGTGCCAGCAGGGGAGGCGGGGACACCGGGGAGCTGTTTTTT. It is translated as CASRGGGDTGELFF.

Here the CDR3 DNA reads TGCGCCAGCAGGACAGCCGGGACTAGGGGGGAGACCCAGTACTTC. Protein: CASRTAGTRGETQYF. The V and J genes are TRBV10-2 and TRBJ2-5, with 8 positions matching TRBD2. Trimming took 6 bases from V and 5 from J; bases not matched to a gene: 11. Germline V CDR1 and CDR2: WSHSY, SAAADI. This CDR3 contains 15 residues.

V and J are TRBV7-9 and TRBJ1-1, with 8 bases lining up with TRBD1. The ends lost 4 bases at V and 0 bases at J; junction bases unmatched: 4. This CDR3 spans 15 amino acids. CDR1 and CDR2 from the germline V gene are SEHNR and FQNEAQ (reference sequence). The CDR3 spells CASSSGTGVNTEAFF. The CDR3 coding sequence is TGTGCCAGCAGCTCAGGGACAGGCGTGAACACTGAAGCTTTCTTT. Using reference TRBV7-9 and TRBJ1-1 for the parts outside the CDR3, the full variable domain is DTGVSQNPRHKITKRGQNVTFRCDPISEHNRLYWYRQTLGQGPEFLTYFQNEAQLEKSRLLSDRFSAERPKGSFSTLEIQRTEQGDSAMYLCASSSGTGVNTEAFFGQGTRLTVV.

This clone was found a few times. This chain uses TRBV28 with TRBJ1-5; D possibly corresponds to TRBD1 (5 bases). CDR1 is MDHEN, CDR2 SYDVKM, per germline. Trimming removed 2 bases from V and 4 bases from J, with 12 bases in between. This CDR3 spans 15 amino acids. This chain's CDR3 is CASSLGRGGNQPQHF. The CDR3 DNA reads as TGTGCCAGCAGTTTAGGGAGGGGAGGGAATCAGCCCCAGCATTTT.

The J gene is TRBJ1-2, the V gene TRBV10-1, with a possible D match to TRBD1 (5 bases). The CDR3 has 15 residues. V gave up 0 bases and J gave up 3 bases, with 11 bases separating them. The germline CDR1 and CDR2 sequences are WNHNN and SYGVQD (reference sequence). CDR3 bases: TGCGCCAGCAGTGAGTCGAGAGGCAGGGACTATGGCTACACCTTC. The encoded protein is CASSESRGRDYGYTF.

CDR3 DNA: TGTGCCAGCAGCCACCTGACTAGCGGGAGGGTGGCCGGGGAGCTGTTTTTT. Translation gives CASSHLTSGRVAGELFF. This rearrangement joins TRBV3-1 (or the pseudogene TRBV3-2) to TRBJ2-2; TRBD2 matches 14 bases. The CDR3 sequence is 17 residues long. V trimming: 3 bases; J trimming: 6 bases; junction bases outside the gene matches: 6. Per germline, CDR1 LGHDT and CDR2 YNNKEL (reference sequence).

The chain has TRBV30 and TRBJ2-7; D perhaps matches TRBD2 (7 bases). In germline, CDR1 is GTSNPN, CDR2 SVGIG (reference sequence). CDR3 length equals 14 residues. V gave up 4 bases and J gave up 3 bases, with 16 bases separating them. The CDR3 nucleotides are TGTGCCTGGAAAGGCGGGGGCCACTTCTACGAGCAGTACTTC. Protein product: CAWKGGGHFYEQYF.

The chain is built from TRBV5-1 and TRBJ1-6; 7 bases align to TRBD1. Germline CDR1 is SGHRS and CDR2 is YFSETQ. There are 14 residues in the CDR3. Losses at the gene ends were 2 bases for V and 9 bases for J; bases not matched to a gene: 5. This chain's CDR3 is CASSLTGDSSPLHF. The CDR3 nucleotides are TGCGCCAGCAGCTTAACAGGGGACAGTTCACCCCTCCACTTT. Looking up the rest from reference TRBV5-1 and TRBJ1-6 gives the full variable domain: KAGVTQTPRYLIKTRGQQVTLSCSPISGHRSVSWYQQTPGQGLQFLFEYFSETQRNKGNFPGRFSGRQFSNSRSEMNVSTLELGDSALYLCASSLTGDSSPLHFGNGTRLTVT.

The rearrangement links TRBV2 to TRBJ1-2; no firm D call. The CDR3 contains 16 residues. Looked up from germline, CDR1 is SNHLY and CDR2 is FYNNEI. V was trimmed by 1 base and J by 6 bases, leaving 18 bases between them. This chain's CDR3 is CASSEDPPRREHGYTF. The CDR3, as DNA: TGTGCCAGCAGTGAAGATCCGCCGAGGAGGGAACATGGCTACACCTTC.

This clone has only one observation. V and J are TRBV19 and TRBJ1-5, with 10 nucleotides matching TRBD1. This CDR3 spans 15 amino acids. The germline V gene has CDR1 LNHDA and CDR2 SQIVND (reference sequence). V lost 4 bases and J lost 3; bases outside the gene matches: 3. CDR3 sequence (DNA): TGTGCCAGTAGTAGGGACAGGGGCTTCAATCAGCCCCAGCATTTT. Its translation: CASSRDRGFNQPQHF. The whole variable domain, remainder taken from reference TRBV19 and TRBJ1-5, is DGGITQSPKYLFRKEGQNVTLSCEQNLNHDAMYWYRQDPGQGLRLIYYSQIVNDFQKGDIAEGYSVSREKKESFPLTVTSAQKNPTAFYLCASSRDRGFNQPQHFGDGTRLSIL.

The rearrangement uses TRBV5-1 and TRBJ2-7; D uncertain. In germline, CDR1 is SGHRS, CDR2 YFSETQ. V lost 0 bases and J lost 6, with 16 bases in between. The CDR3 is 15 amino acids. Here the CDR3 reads CASSLVPDSPLEQYF. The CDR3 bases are TGCGCCAGCAGCTTGGTCCCGGATAGCCCCCTCGAGCAGTACTTC. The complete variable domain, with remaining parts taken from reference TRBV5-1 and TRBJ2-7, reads KAGVTQTPRYLIKTRGQQVTLSCSPISGHRSVSWYQQTPGQGLQFLFEYFSETQRNKGNFPGRFSGRQFSNSRSEMNVSTLELGDSALYLCASSLVPDSPLEQYFGPGTRLTVT.

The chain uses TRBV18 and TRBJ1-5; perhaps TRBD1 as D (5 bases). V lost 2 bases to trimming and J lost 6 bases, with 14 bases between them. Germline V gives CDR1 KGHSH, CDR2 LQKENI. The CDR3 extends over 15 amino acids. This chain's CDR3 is CASSPGQGGSQPQHF. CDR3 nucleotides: TGTGCCAGCTCACCAGGCCAGGGTGGTAGTCAGCCCCAGCATTTT. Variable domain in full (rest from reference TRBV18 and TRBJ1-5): NAGVMQNPRHLVRRRGQEARLRCSPMKGHSHVYWYRQLPEEGLKFMVYLQKENIIDESGMPKERFSAEFPKEGPSILRIQQVVRGDSAAYFCASSPGQGGSQPQHFGDGTRLSIL.

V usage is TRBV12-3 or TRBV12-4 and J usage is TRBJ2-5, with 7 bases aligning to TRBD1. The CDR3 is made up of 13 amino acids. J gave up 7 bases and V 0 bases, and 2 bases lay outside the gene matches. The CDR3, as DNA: TGTGCCAGCAGTTTAGCAGGGGGCGGGACCCAGTACTTC. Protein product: CASSLAGGGTQYF.

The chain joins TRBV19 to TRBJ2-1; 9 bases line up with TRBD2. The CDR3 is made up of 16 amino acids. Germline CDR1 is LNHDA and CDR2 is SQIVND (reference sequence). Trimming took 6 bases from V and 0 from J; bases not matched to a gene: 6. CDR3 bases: TGTGCCAGTAGGGACTTTAGCGGGGGCTCCTACAATGAGCAGTTCTTC. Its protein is CASRDFSGGSYNEQFF.

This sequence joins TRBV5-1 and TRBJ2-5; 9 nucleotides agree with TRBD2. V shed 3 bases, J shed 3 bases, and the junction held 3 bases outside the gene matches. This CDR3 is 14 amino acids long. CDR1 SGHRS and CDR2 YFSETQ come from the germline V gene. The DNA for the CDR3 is TGCGCCAGCAGCTCTGTAGCGGGAGAAGAGACCCAGTACTTC. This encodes CASSSVAGEETQYF.

The CDR3 DNA reads as TGTGCCAGCAGTACCCGCGAAGAGACCCAGTACTTC. It yields the protein CASSTREETQYF. V is TRBV28 and J is TRBJ2-5; D uncertain. CDR1 is MDHEN and CDR2 is SYDVKM in the germline V gene. The germline V and J ends were trimmed by 5 bases and 3 bases, with 7 bases remaining between them. CDR3 length equals 12 residues.

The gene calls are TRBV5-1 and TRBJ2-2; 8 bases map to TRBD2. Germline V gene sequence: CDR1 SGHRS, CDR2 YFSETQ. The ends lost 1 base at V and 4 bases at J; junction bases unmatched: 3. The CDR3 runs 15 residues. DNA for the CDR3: TGCGCCAGCAGCTTGACTAGCGGCGCCACCGGGGAGCTGTTTTTT. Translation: CASSLTSGATGELFF.

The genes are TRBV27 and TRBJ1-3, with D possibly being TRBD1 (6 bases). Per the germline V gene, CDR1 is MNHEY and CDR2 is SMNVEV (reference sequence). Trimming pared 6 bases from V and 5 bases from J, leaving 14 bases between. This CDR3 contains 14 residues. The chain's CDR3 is CASRGASQRNTIYF. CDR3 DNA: TGTGCCAGCAGGGGGGCCTCACAAAGAAACACCATATATTTT.